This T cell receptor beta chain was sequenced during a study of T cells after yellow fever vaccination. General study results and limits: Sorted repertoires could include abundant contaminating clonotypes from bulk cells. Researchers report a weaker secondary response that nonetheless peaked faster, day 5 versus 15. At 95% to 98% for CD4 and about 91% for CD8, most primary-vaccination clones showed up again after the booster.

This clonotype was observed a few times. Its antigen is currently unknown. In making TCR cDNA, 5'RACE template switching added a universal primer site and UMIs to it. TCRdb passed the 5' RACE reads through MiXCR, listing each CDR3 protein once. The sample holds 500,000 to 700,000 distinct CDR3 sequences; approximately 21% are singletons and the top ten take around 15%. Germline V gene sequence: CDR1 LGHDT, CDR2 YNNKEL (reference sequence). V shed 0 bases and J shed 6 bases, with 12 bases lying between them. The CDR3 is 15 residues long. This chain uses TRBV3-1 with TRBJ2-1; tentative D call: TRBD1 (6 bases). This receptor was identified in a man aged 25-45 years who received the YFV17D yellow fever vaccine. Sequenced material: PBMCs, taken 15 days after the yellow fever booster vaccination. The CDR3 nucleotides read TGTGCCAGCAGCCAAGAGATCTACAGGGCCAATGAGCAGTTCTTC. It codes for CASSQEIYRANEQFF.